This entry concerns a single T cell receptor (beta chain). This CDR3 region has 14 residues. Per germline, CDR1 MNHEY and CDR2 SMNVEV (reference sequence). The germline V and J ends were trimmed by 3 bases and 1 base, with 10 bases remaining between them. The sample is drawn from a study of CD8 T cells in Susac syndrome. Reverse transcription of roughly 0.5 to 1 ug RNA used random hexamers. The amplification used immunoSEQ multiplex PCR on TCR beta CDR3; it spanned 54 Vbeta and 13 Jbeta. Each CDR3 protein is one row after TCRdb ran MiXCR on the immunoSEQ multiplex PCR reads. Of 250,000 to 350,000 distinct CDR3 sequences listed, 90% to 95% are singletons.

This sequence originates from a human donor with multiple sclerosis. The specimen was CD4+ T cells from PBMCs. This sequence joins TRBV27 and TRBJ2-7, with D possibly being TRBD2 (5 bases). The CDR3 DNA reads TGTGCCAGCAGTTTCGGGCGGGTTTCCTACGAGCAGTACTTC. Translation gives CASSFGRVSYEQYF.